The 29 T cell receptor beta chains given below trace back to one sample, sequenced in a study of blood T cell repertoires in COVID-19. TCRdb keeps only in-frame clones here, not all; method: immunoSEQ multiplex PCR. The sample lists about 48,000 clones; more than 75% were seen once. Sequenced sample: peripheral blood. The receptors were gathered from a woman older than 75 with COVID-19, enrolled during active disease.

The V call is TRBV9, the J call TRBJ1-6, with TRBD1 as a possible D gene (6 bases). The V and J ends lost 0 bases and 10 bases respectively, with 14 bases between them. The V gene's germline CDR1 is SGDLS and CDR2 YYNGEE. The CDR3 extends over 15 amino acids. The CDR3 DNA reads as TGTGCCAGCAGCGTAGCGCCCTCAAGGGGGTCACCCCTCCACTTT. Amino acid sequence: CASSVAPSRGSPLHF.

This clone was counted once. The gene calls are TRBV19 and TRBJ1-1, with 8 positions matching TRBD1. With V trimmed by 6 bases and J by 5 bases, 5 bases remained unmatched. Germline V gene sequence: CDR1 LNHDA, CDR2 SQIVND (reference sequence). This CDR3 has 13 residues. The CDR3 coding sequence is TGTGCCAGTAGAAGACAGGGGACAACTGAAGCTTTCTTT. Its protein product is CASRRQGTTEAFF.

V gene TRBV5-1 combines with J gene TRBJ1-1; possibly TRBD1 for D (6 bases). The V and J ends lost 3 bases and 1 base respectively, with 16 bases between them. This CDR3 comprises 16 residues. Germline lookup yields CDR1 SGHRS and CDR2 YFSETQ. The CDR3 nucleotides read TGCGCCAGCAGCTCCCGAGTGGGGGCTGAGAACACTGAAGCTTTCTTT. Translation gives CASSSRVGAENTEAFF.

The rearrangement links TRBV11-2 to TRBJ2-3; D gene ambiguous. This CDR3 is 16 amino acids long. V dropped 4 bases and J dropped 4 bases, with 18 bases sitting between them. Germline V lookup: CDR1 SGHAT, CDR2 FQNNGV. CDR3 in DNA: TGTGCCAGCAGCTCTACTATCGAGACCCCCCCAGATACGCAGTATTTT. This codes for CASSSTIETPPDTQYF.

V gene TRBV7-2 combines with J gene TRBJ1-6, with 9 bases lining up with TRBD1. CDR1 SGHTA and CDR2 FQGNSA come from the germline V gene. CDR3 length: 15 amino acids. J lost 6 bases, V lost 4 bases, and 4 bases had no gene match. CDR3 nucleotide sequence: TGTGCCAGCAGCTCGGGGACAGGGATTAATTCACCCCTCCACTTT. Its translation is CASSSGTGINSPLHF.

The chain joins TRBV5-1 to TRBJ2-7, with 12 bases identical to TRBD2. V lost 3 bases and J lost 2; bases outside the gene matches: 3. CDR3 length: 15 amino acids. Germline V gene data show CDR1 as SGHRS and CDR2 as YFSETQ. CDR3 in DNA: TGCGCCAGCAGCTGGACTAGCGGGACAACCTACGAGCAGTACTTC. The encoded protein is CASSWTSGTTYEQYF.

This clone came up once. This sequence joins TRBV27 and TRBJ2-1; 11 bases match TRBD1. J gave up 8 bases and V 7 bases, and 16 bases lay outside the gene matches. Germline V gene data show CDR1 as MNHEY and CDR2 as SMNVEV (reference sequence). CDR3 size: 17 residues. The CDR3 protein is CASNSYSRDRGTDEQFF. The CDR3 bases are TGTGCCAGCAACTCCTACTCCCGGGACAGGGGGACGGATGAGCAGTTCTTC.

This chain uses TRBV5-1 with TRBJ2-2, with TRBD2 matching over 13 bases. The J segment lost 0 bases and the V segment lost 4 bases, leaving 6 bases of the junction unmatched. CDR3 size: 18 residues. Germline CDR1 is SGHRS and CDR2 is YFSETQ. CDR3 nucleotide sequence: TGCGCCAGCAGCGCAGGACTAGCGGGGGCCTCGAACACCGGGGAGCTGTTTTTT. Its protein product is CASSAGLAGASNTGELFF. The full variable domain, rest sourced from reference TRBV5-1 and TRBJ2-2, is KAGVTQTPRYLIKTRGQQVTLSCSPISGHRSVSWYQQTPGQGLQFLFEYFSETQRNKGNFPGRFSGRQFSNSRSEMNVSTLELGDSALYLCASSAGLAGASNTGELFFGEGSRLTVL.

The chain carries TRBV6-5 and TRBJ1-1; maybe TRBD1 (5 bases). Germline V CDR1 and CDR2: MNHEY, SVGAGI. Trimming stripped 6 bases from V and 1 base from J, with 15 bases between. CDR3 length equals 15 residues. CDR3 nucleotide sequence: TGTGCCAGCAGCAATGGCAACCAGGGGAACACTGAAGCTTTCTTT. Its protein product is CASSNGNQGNTEAFF.

The chain has TRBV12-3 or TRBV12-4 and TRBJ1-2; possible D gene TRBD1, 6 bases. CDR3 length: 13 amino acids. The V end lost 5 bases, the J end lost 8 bases, and 15 bases lay between the germline ends. CDR3 in amino acids: CASSAGGPRGYTF. The CDR3 bases are TGTGCCAGCAGTGCTGGGGGCCCGAGAGGCTACACCTTC.

CDR3 loop: CASSLPTARGYTF. Here the CDR3 DNA reads TGTGCCAGCAGCTTACCAACCGCTCGGGGCTACACCTTC. The V and J genes are TRBV7-2 and TRBJ1-2; no definite D call. The CDR3 extends over 13 amino acids. V lost 2 bases to trimming and J lost 8 bases, with 12 bases between them. CDR1 is SGHTA and CDR2 is FQGNSA in the germline V gene.

In this sample, this clone turned up a few times. The chain joins TRBV5-6 to TRBJ1-5; 8 bases match TRBD1. This CDR3 region has 15 residues. The J segment lost 5 bases and the V segment lost 0 bases, leaving 4 bases of the junction unmatched. Germline values: CDR1 SGHDT, CDR2 YYEEEE. The CDR3 sequence: CASSLVTGGDQPQHF. The CDR3 DNA sequence: TGTGCCAGCAGCTTGGTCACAGGGGGGGATCAGCCCCAGCATTTT.

Comments on this clone: At one end, the junction sequence differs from germline, possibly due to a read error. The V gene is TRBV7-7, the J gene TRBJ2-1; D is unclear. This CDR3 comprises 13 residues. Germline CDR1 SSHAT, CDR2 FNYEAQ (reference sequence). The CDR3 protein is CASSLVSVGEQFF. CDR3 coding DNA: TGTGCTAGCAGCTTAGTTTCGGTCGGTGAGCAGTTCTTC.

V is TRBV18 and J is TRBJ1-5; 10 bases agree with TRBD1. The length of the CDR3 is 15 residues. CDR1 and CDR2 (germline): KGHSH, LQKENI. Trimming removed 2 bases from V and 3 bases from J; junction bases left unmatched: 1. CDR3 amino acids: CASSPGTGDNQPQHF. The CDR3 DNA sequence: TGTGCCAGCTCACCAGGGACAGGGGACAATCAGCCCCAGCATTTT. Based on the CDR3 plus reference TRBV18 and TRBJ1-5, the full variable domain is NAGVMQNPRHLVRRRGQEARLRCSPMKGHSHVYWYRQLPEEGLKFMVYLQKENIIDESGMPKERFSAEFPKEGPSILRIQQVVRGDSAAYFCASSPGTGDNQPQHFGDGTRLSIL.

The V gene is TRBV5-1, the J gene TRBJ1-4; D is unclear. CDR1 and CDR2 from the germline V gene are SGHRS and YFSETQ. This CDR3 contains 16 residues. Between the trimmed V and J ends, which lost 0 bases and 4 bases, there was a span of 13 bases. CDR3 in amino acids: CASSLGPTGVNEKLFF. As DNA, the CDR3 is TGCGCCAGCAGCTTGGGGCCCACCGGAGTTAATGAAAAACTGTTTTTT.

The CDR3 DNA sequence: TGTGCCAGCAGAGGACAGGGCCAGTATTCACCCCTCCACTTT. Translation gives CASRGQGQYSPLHF. The rearrangement uses TRBV2 and TRBJ1-6; 8 bases match TRBD1. J gave up 8 bases and V 6 bases, and 6 bases lay outside the gene matches. The germline V gene has CDR1 SNHLY and CDR2 FYNNEI. The CDR3 covers 14 residues.

The CDR3: CASSGTGVGVNTEAFF. CDR3 DNA sequence: TGTGCCAGCAGTGGGACAGGGGTTGGGGTGAACACTGAAGCTTTCTTT. J is TRBJ1-1 and V is TRBV28, with 10 bases lining up with TRBD1. There are 16 residues in the CDR3. Trimming at V came to 5 bases and at J to 0 bases, leaving 6 bases not matched to a gene. Germline CDR1 is MDHEN and CDR2 is SYDVKM.

CDR3 sequence: CASSPQAGGSTGELFF. The CDR3 nucleotides are TGTGCCAGCAGCCCCCAGGCGGGGGGTAGCACCGGGGAGCTGTTTTTT. V usage is TRBV4-2 and J usage is TRBJ2-2; TRBD2 matches at 8 bases. Per the germline V gene, CDR1 is LGHNA and CDR2 is YNFKEQ. This CDR3 is 16 amino acids long. The V and J ends lost 4 bases and 4 bases, in that order; junction bases with no gene match: 8.

V usage is TRBV18 and J usage is TRBJ1-2; D may be TRBD1 (6 bases). Germline-derived CDR1 and CDR2 are KGHSH and LQKENI. The CDR3 spans 13 residues. Trimming pared 6 bases from V and 7 bases from J, leaving 15 bases between. For the CDR3, the DNA is TGTGCCAGCTCTGCGGGGGGCGGCGGTGGCTACACCTTC. This translates into CASSAGGGGGYTF.

The genes are TRBV28 and TRBJ1-1; D possibly corresponds to TRBD1 (6 bases). With 5 bases removed from V and 1 base from J, the gap between germline ends came to 14 bases. Germline-derived CDR1 and CDR2 are MDHEN and SYDVKM. The CDR3 length is 15 residues. The CDR3 is CASSGGAAQNTEAFF. The CDR3 nucleotides are TGTGCCAGCAGTGGGGGGGCGGCTCAGAACACTGAAGCTTTCTTT.

The gene calls are TRBV7-2 and TRBJ2-7; 8 positions agree with TRBD2. This CDR3 spans 14 amino acids. Germline V gives CDR1 SGHTA, CDR2 FQGNSA. With V trimmed by 4 bases and J by 4 bases, 6 bases remained unmatched. CDR3 region: CASSSRLAWYEQYF. For the CDR3, the DNA is TGTGCCAGCAGCTCCCGACTAGCGTGGTACGAGCAGTACTTC.

The chain joins TRBV11-3 to TRBJ1-5, with TRBD1 identical over 9 bases. This CDR3 has 18 amino acids. Germline values: CDR1 SGHNT, CDR2 YENEEA. V was pared by 1 base and J by 8 bases, with 15 bases of the junction left unmatched. For the CDR3, the DNA is TGTGCCAGCAGCTTAGCTTACCGGCGGGACAGGGATAGGGAGCCCCAGCATTTT. Amino acid sequence: CASSLAYRRDRDREPQHF.

V and J are TRBV3-1 (or the pseudogene TRBV3-2) and TRBJ2-6, with a tentative D call TRBD1 (7 bases). Between the trimmed V and J ends, which lost 1 base and 4 bases, there was a span of 14 bases. CDR1 LGHDT and CDR2 YNNKEL come from the germline V gene (reference sequence). The CDR3 spans 17 residues. The CDR3 sequence is CASSQGQGGAGANVLTF. The CDR3 bases are TGTGCCAGCAGCCAAGGACAGGGAGGAGCAGGGGCCAACGTCCTGACTTTC.

The J gene is TRBJ1-6, the V gene TRBV7-6, with 9 nucleotides matching TRBD1. V lost 0 bases to trimming and J lost 3 bases; unmatched junction nucleotides: 3. CDR1 SGHVS and CDR2 FNYEAQ come from the germline V gene. This CDR3 is 17 amino acids long. The CDR3 is CASSLAQGQGYNSPLHF. As DNA, the CDR3 is TGTGCCAGCAGCTTAGCGCAGGGACAGGGCTATAATTCACCCCTCCACTTT.

This sequence joins TRBV3-1 (or the pseudogene TRBV3-2) and TRBJ1-5; D is perhaps TRBD1 (6 bases). Trimming cost V 4 bases and J 4 bases, with 14 bases left between them. Germline CDR1 reads LGHDT; CDR2 reads YNNKEL (reference sequence). This CDR3 comprises 15 residues. The CDR3 region has the DNA TGTGCCAGCAGCCCACGGACAGCCCCAAATCAGCCCCAGCATTTT. As protein: CASSPRTAPNQPQHF.

The chain carries TRBV18 and TRBJ1-5; D might be TRBD1 (6 bases). Germline CDR1 reads KGHSH; CDR2 reads LQKENI. The CDR3 spans 15 residues. The V gene lost 3 bases and the J gene lost 6 bases, with 15 bases spanning the gap. CDR3: CASSPGTGLSQPQHF. The CDR3 region has the DNA TGTGCCAGCTCACCTGGCACAGGGCTCAGTCAGCCCCAGCATTTT.

The table lists this clone with a count of one. J is TRBJ1-1 and V is TRBV10-3; 8 nucleotides match TRBD1. The CDR3 runs 14 residues. Germline CDR1 is ENHRY and CDR2 is SYGVKD. V dropped 4 bases and J dropped 2; count of bases not matched to a gene: 3. The CDR3 coding sequence is TGTGCCATCAGTGCGGGACAGGACAACACTGAAGCTTTCTTT. Its translation: CAISAGQDNTEAFF.

This chain connects TRBV5-1 to TRBJ2-7; TRBD2 agrees at 7 bases. Trimming removed 1 base from V and 6 bases from J; junction bases left unmatched: 10. The germline gives CDR1 SGHRS, CDR2 YFSETQ. CDR3 length equals 15 residues. CDR3 bases: TGCGCCAGCAGCTTGTTCTCCTCCTCGGGGGGCGAGCAGTACTTC. Its translation is CASSLFSSSGGEQYF.

V usage is TRBV18 and J usage is TRBJ2-7, with D unclear. This CDR3 comprises 11 residues. Germline CDR1 and CDR2: KGHSH and LQKENI. V lost 4 bases to trimming and J lost 5 bases, with 6 bases between them. The CDR3 loop is CASSLQDEQYF. The CDR3 DNA follows: TGTGCCAGCTCACTTCAGGACGAGCAGTACTTC. The entire variable domain, with the rest obtained from reference TRBV18 and TRBJ2-7, is as follows: NAGVMQNPRHLVRRRGQEARLRCSPMKGHSHVYWYRQLPEEGLKFMVYLQKENIIDESGMPKERFSAEFPKEGPSILRIQQVVRGDSAAYFCASSLQDEQYFGPGTRLTVT.